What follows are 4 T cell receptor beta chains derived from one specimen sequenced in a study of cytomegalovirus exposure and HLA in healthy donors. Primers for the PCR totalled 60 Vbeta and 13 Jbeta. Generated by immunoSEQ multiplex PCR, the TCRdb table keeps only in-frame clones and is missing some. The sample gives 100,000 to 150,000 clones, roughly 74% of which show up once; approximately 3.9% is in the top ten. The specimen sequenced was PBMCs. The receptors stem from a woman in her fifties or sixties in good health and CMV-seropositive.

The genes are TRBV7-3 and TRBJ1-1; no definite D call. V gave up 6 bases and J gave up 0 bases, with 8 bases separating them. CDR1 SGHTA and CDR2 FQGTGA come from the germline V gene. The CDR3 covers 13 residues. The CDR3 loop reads CASSLALNTEAFF. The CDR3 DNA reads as TGTGCCAGCAGTTTGGCCCTGAACACTGAAGCTTTCTTT. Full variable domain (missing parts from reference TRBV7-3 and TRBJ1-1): GAGVSQTPSNKVTEKGKYVELRCDPISGHTALYWYRQSLGQGPEFLIYFQGTGAADDSGLPNDRFFAVRPEGSVSTLKIQRTERGDSAVYLCASSLALNTEAFFGQGTRLTVV.

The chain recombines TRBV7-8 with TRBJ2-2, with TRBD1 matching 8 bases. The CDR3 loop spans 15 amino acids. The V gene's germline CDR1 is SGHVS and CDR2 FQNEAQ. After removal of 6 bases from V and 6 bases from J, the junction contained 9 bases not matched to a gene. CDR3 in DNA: TGTGCCAGCAGACTAGCAGGGGGCAGCCCCGGGGAGCTGTTTTTT. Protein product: CASRLAGGSPGELFF.

CDR3 sequence reads: CATKGAGTDTQYF. The CDR3 region has the DNA TGTGCCACCAAGGGAGCGGGCACAGATACGCAGTATTTT. The J gene is TRBJ2-3, the V gene TRBV6-5, with D perhaps matching TRBD2 (5 bases). Germline V CDR1 and CDR2: MNHEY, SVGAGI. The CDR3 loop spans 13 amino acids. Deletions cut 10 bases from V and 1 base from J, with 12 bases between.

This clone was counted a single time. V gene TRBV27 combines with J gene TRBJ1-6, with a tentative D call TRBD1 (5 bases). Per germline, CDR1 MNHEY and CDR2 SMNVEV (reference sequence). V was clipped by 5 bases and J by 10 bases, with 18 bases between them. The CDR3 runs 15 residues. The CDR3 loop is CASSAPGGRKSPLHF. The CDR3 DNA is TGTGCCAGCAGTGCCCCCGGGGGTCGGAAATCACCCCTCCACTTT.